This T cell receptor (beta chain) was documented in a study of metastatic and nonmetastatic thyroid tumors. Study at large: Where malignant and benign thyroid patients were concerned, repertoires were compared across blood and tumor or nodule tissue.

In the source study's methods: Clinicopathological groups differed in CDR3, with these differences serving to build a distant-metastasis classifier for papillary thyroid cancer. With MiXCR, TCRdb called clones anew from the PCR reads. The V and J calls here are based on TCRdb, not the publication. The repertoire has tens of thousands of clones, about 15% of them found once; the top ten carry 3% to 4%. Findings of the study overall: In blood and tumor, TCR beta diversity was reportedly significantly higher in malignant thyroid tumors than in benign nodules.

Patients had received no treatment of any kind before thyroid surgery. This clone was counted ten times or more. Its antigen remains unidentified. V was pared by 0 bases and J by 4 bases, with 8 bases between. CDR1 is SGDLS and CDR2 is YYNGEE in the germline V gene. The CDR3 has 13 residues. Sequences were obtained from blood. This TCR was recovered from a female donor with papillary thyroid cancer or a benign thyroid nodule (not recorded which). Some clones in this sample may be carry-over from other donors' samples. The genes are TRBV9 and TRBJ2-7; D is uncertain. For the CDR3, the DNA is TGTGCCAGCAGCGTAGTAGGCCCTTACGAGCAGTACTTC. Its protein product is CASSVVGPYEQYF.